Listed here are 6 T cell receptor beta chains from one sample, sequenced in a study of early stage breast cancer tumors. Sequencing was performed with immunoSEQ multiplex PCR; in TCRdb, only in-frame clones are kept and a portion is missing. The table records tens of thousands of clones, about 60% of them present only once. Sequencing was done on a sample of breast tumor tissue. These receptors all stem from a person aged 45 to 59 with breast cancer.

The gene calls are TRBV19 and TRBJ1-3; possible D gene TRBD1, 5 bases. There are 12 residues in the CDR3. The V gene's germline CDR1 is LNHDA and CDR2 SQIVND (reference sequence). V lost 9 bases and J 5 bases, leaving 11 bases between the germline ends. CDR3 nucleotides: TGTGCCAGCCAGAGGGGACGAAACACCATATATTTT. Encoded protein: CASQRGRNTIYF.

This chain links TRBV7-3 with TRBJ2-2, with D hard to call. The length of the CDR3 is 17 residues. Germline CDR1 reads SGHTA; CDR2 reads FQGTGA. Trimming shortened V by 2 bases and J by 6 bases, and 19 bases separated the two germline ends. The CDR3 bases are TGTGCCAGCAGCTTATACGGTTCATCCAATGGGGCCGGGGAGCTGTTTTTT. Protein sequence: CASSLYGSSNGAGELFF.

The chain employs TRBV7-2 and TRBJ2-3; TRBD1 matches 9 bases. This CDR3 region has 15 residues. The germline gives CDR1 SGHTA, CDR2 FQGNSA. V gave up 2 bases and J gave up 1 base; unmatched junction bases: 1. The CDR3 sequence: CASSLRTGGTDTQYF. The CDR3 nucleotides read TGTGCCAGCAGCTTAAGGACAGGGGGCACAGATACGCAGTATTTT.

The chain recombines TRBV29-1 with TRBJ1-2; D is undetermined. Per the germline V gene, CDR1 is SQVTM and CDR2 is ANQGSEA. V was clipped by 3 bases and J by 7 bases, with 9 bases between them. The CDR3 loop spans 11 amino acids. The CDR3: CSVDWAGGYTF. Here the CDR3 DNA reads TGCAGCGTTGATTGGGCAGGTGGCTACACCTTC.

Comment on this clone: At one of its ends the junction is not consistent with the germline gene, which may arise from a read error. CDR3 region: CASSPLAGATDTQYF. The CDR3 DNA reads TGTGCCAGCTCCCCACTAGCGGGGGCCACAGATACGCAGTATTTT. V gene TRBV18 combines with J gene TRBJ2-3; 11 positions match TRBD2. Germline CDR1 KGHSH, CDR2 LQKENI. The CDR3 is 15 residues long.

The chain joins TRBV10-3 to TRBJ2-6; 7 bases align to TRBD1. With 4 bases clipped from V and 0 bases from J, the junction kept 9 bases outside the gene matches. The germline V gene encodes CDR1 ENHRY and CDR2 SYGVKD. The CDR3 runs 18 residues. CDR3 protein: CAISVGQGVSSGANVLTF. The DNA of the CDR3 is TGTGCCATCAGTGTGGGGCAGGGGGTAAGCTCTGGGGCCAACGTCCTGACTTTC.